The text below deals with one T cell receptor (beta chain). Its antigen is currently not known. There are no base qualities to consult, and no much larger clone falls within one base. CDR1 SEHNR and CDR2 FQNEAQ were looked up in the germline V gene (reference sequence). Inclusive of the bounding cysteine and phenylalanine, the CDR3 is 15 residues long. Only CDR3 DNA is held: 45 bases, read in frame from base 1. At the junction V is shortened by 4 bases and J by 2 bases, with 14 bases in between. The data are from a study of T cell repertoires and HLA-DP antigens (dated by TCRdb to between 2018 and 2020). Broadly, across the study: The study used an in vitro model of CD4+ T cell alloreactivity against allogeneic HLA-DP presented by transduced HeLa cells. Compared with self, one alloantigen differed at one amino acid in the peptide-binding groove and the other differed at ten to eleven, modelling structurally similar versus dissimilar alloantigens. On average, approximately 220 ng of DNA went in for sorted CD137+CD4+ samples, versus about 1,100 ng for pre-culture CD4+ samples. The three donors were two male and one female, with ages ranging from the 18-to-29 to the 60-to-69 age band.

TCRB CDR3 regions were amplified with the immunoSEQ multiplex PCR using forward primers for 54 TRBV segments and reverse primers for 13 TRBJ segments. Pre-culture CD4+ samples were sequenced at deep resolution, targeting about 220,000 T cell genomes. Sequencing of the amplicons on an Illumina HiSeq System generated 87 bp reads spanning the CDR3. In the authors' own workflow: Correction for PCR and sequencing errors was applied to reads, and CDR3 regions were defined through alignment to IMGT reference sequences. Template and unique rearrangement counts were estimated using synthetic template pools. Clonality was computed by subtracting Pielou's evenness from 1. Richness was estimated with the Daley-Smith estimator. Repertoire overlap was measured with Morisita's index. Clones present in cultured samples but not detected in the pre-culture repertoire of the same donor were defined as low-abundance clones. This immuneACCESS table, as held by TCRdb, lists in-frame sequences with V and J called but not all clones. Of the missing ones, under half trace to an unresolved V gene in checked studies; the others have no known cause. D and trimming come from the DNA, and the V and J calls and clone size come from that table. This sample lists 65,000 to 95,000 clones; roughly 75% were detected once. The ten largest account for roughly 1.4% of the sample.

Magnetic bead negative selection was used to isolate untouched CD4+ T cells from Ficoll-separated PBMC, with purity averaging approximately 98%. Magnetic beads were used to isolate untouched CD4+ T cells from Ficoll-separated PBMC, giving approximately 98% purity with negligible CD8+ contamination. Peripheral blood mononuclear cells came from the buffy coats of three healthy blood donors. All three donors were CMV seronegative. Genomic DNA was extracted with the DNeasy Blood & Tissue Kit. Genomic DNA from sorted CD137+CD4+ cells and from pre-culture CD4+ baseline samples of each subject was subjected to TCRB sequencing. Beyond this particular receptor, the publication reports: Naive and memory CD4+ repertoires were not analysed separately. Limitations were identified as the inclusion of only a few donors, the use of a non-physiological HeLa antigen-presenting system, and the use of total CD4+ responder cells. Clones undetected before culture had an average cumulative frequency of about 34% against one allele and around 48% against the other. Clonality of sorted CD137+ cells was similar against both alloantigens (around 0.4) and much higher than in pre-culture samples (approximately 0.04).

Input material: CD4+ T cells from PBMCs. The sequence joins TRBV7-9 to TRBJ1-2; too little of a D gene remains to name it. The origin of this receptor is a man aged 55 to 69 in good health and CMV-seronegative. CDR3 reads: CASSSRPQENYGYTF. The DNA sequence is as follows: TGTGCCAGCAGCTCTAGACCTCAGGAGAACTATGGCTACACCTTC.